The 18 T cell receptor beta chains reported below all come from one sample, sequenced in a study of blood T cell repertoires in COVID-19. Some clones are missing from TCRdb's copy, which holds only in-frame ones; the method was immunoSEQ multiplex PCR. Among around 58,000 clones, roughly 85% were seen once, and the ten largest hold about 16%. Sequenced sample: peripheral blood. The receptors shown here come from a human donor in a cohort sampled during active COVID-19.

This clone was seen a handful of times. The chain recombines TRBV24-1 with TRBJ2-3; 12 nucleotides agree with TRBD2. The ends lost 4 bases at V and 1 base at J; junction bases unmatched: 5. Germline V gene sequence: CDR1 KGHDR, CDR2 SFDVKD. CDR3 size: 17 residues. The chain's CDR3 is CATSEVRLAGGTDTQYF. The CDR3 nucleotides are TGTGCCACCAGTGAAGTTAGACTAGCGGGGGGCACAGATACGCAGTATTTT.

The chain couples TRBV9 to TRBJ1-5; 7 bases align to TRBD1. The CDR3 has 15 amino acids. V shed 4 bases and J 0 bases; nucleotides not matched to a gene: 4. The germline V gene encodes CDR1 SGDLS and CDR2 YYNGEE. The CDR3 region has the DNA TGTGCCAGCAGCCCGGGACAGTCTAGCAATCAGCCCCAGCATTTT. Protein product: CASSPGQSSNQPQHF.

This sequence joins TRBV25-1 and TRBJ2-2; 10 positions match TRBD1. The germline V gene encodes CDR1 MGHDK and CDR2 SYGVNS. J lost 5 bases, V lost 6 bases, and 9 bases had no gene match. The CDR3 sequence is 16 residues long. The DNA for the CDR3 is TGTGCCAGCAGGGGGTCGGGACAGGGGCATACCGGGGAGCTGTTTTTT. Translated, it gives CASRGSGQGHTGELFF.

This clone was seen only once. This rearrangement joins TRBV7-2 to TRBJ2-1; no clear D gene. Germline V lookup: CDR1 SGHTA, CDR2 FQGNSA. This CDR3 is built from 16 residues. The V gene lost 0 bases and the J gene lost 0 bases, with 9 bases spanning the gap. The CDR3 sequence: CASSLAGSSSYNEQFF. For the CDR3, the DNA is TGTGCCAGCAGCTTAGCGGGCTCGAGCTCCTACAATGAGCAGTTCTTC.

J is TRBJ2-7 and V is TRBV10-1, with a possible D match to TRBD2 (6 bases). The germline gives CDR1 WNHNN, CDR2 SYGVQD (reference sequence). V shed 4 bases and J shed 6 bases, with 10 bases lying between them. The CDR3 extends over 12 amino acids. CDR3 in amino acids: CASSGPGGEQYF. In DNA form, the CDR3 reads TGCGCCAGCAGTGGGCCCGGGGGCGAGCAGTACTTC.

This clone is medium-sized in the sample. The chain combines TRBV5-1 with TRBJ1-3; D is perhaps TRBD1 (6 bases). The CDR3 runs to 16 residues. V dropped 2 bases and J dropped 4 bases, with 16 bases sitting between them. Per germline, CDR1 SGHRS and CDR2 YFSETQ. The CDR3 protein is CASSLSSGTYGNTIYF. The CDR3 region has the DNA TGCGCCAGCAGCTTATCCTCCGGGACATACGGAAACACCATATATTTT.

The chain has TRBV6-2 or TRBV6-3 and TRBJ1-1; D gene unclear. This CDR3 has 15 amino acids. Germline CDR1 MNHEY, CDR2 SVGEGT. V was clipped by 2 bases and J by 0 bases, with 10 bases between them. CDR3 amino acids: CASSYDGLMNTEAFF. The CDR3 DNA is TGTGCCAGCAGTTACGACGGACTTATGAACACTGAAGCTTTCTTT.

The rearrangement links TRBV7-8 to TRBJ2-7; D is possibly TRBD1 (7 bases). V shed 5 bases and J shed 0 bases, with 17 bases lying between them. In germline, CDR1 is SGHVS, CDR2 FQNEAQ. This CDR3 contains 16 residues. Written as DNA, the CDR3 is TGTGCCAGCAGCCTAGGGGGCCGGGGGAGCTCCTACGAGCAGTACTTC. Its translation: CASSLGGRGSSYEQYF.

This clone has a single count. The V call is TRBV5-1, the J call TRBJ1-6; no reliable D call. With 2 bases removed from V and 0 bases from J, the gap between germline ends came to 15 bases. CDR1 and CDR2 (germline): SGHRS, YFSETQ. This CDR3 has 18 amino acids. CDR3 nucleotide sequence: TGCGCCAGCAGCTTAGGAGTACGTTCGAGCTCCTATAATTCACCCCTCCACTTT. Protein: CASSLGVRSSSYNSPLHF.

The chain carries TRBV5-1 and TRBJ1-1; a possible D gene is TRBD1 (5 bases). The V gene's germline CDR1 is SGHRS and CDR2 YFSETQ. The CDR3 covers 12 residues. The V gene lost 5 bases and the J gene lost 4 bases, with 9 bases spanning the gap. Here the CDR3 DNA reads TGCGCCAGCAGGCTTGACAGCACTGAAGCTTTCTTT. Its protein product is CASRLDSTEAFF.

The rearrangement uses TRBV2 and TRBJ2-5; D unresolved. Germline V lookup: CDR1 SNHLY, CDR2 FYNNEI. The V and J ends lost 8 bases and 5 bases respectively, with 12 bases between them. The CDR3 covers 12 residues. The DNA of the CDR3 is TGTGCCAGCCTTTACAGTATTGAGACCCAGTACTTC. This encodes CASLYSIETQYF.

The CDR3 loop is CASSVTRVATEAFF. The DNA for the CDR3 is TGTGCCAGCAGCGTGACGCGGGTGGCCACTGAAGCTTTCTTT. This sequence joins TRBV7-2 and TRBJ1-1; D unresolved. This CDR3 is built from 14 residues. Trimming stripped 5 bases from V and 4 bases from J, with 14 bases between. The germline gives CDR1 SGHTA, CDR2 FQGNSA. The variable domain in full, completed from reference TRBV7-2 and TRBJ1-1, reads GAGVSQSPSNKVTEKGKDVELRCDPISGHTALYWYRQSLGQGLEFLIYFQGNSAPDKSGLPSDRFSAERTGGSVSTLTIQRTQQEDSAVYLCASSVTRVATEAFFGQGTRLTVV.

The genes are TRBV7-2 and TRBJ2-5, with D perhaps TRBD2 (5 bases). The CDR3 sequence is 15 residues long. The V end was cut by 5 bases, the J end by 5 bases, with 18 bases between. The germline CDR1 and CDR2 sequences are SGHTA and FQGNSA. CDR3: CASSPGLAPGETQYF. CDR3 sequence (DNA): TGTGCCAGCAGCCCCGGCTTAGCGCCCGGGGAGACCCAGTACTTC.

The J gene is TRBJ2-1, the V gene TRBV7-9; D not resolved. CDR1 is SEHNR and CDR2 is FQNEAQ in the germline V gene (reference sequence). Trimming left V 3 bases short and J 7 bases short, with 13 bases between. CDR3 length: 14 residues. CDR3 amino acids: CASSLVIIYNEQFF. DNA for the CDR3: TGTGCCAGCAGCTTGGTCATAATCTATAATGAGCAGTTCTTC.

CDR3 nucleotides: TGTGCCAGCAGTTTATATCGGCCCAGGGGCACAGATACGCAGTATTTT. It encodes CASSLYRPRGTDTQYF. The V call is TRBV27, the J call TRBJ2-3; a possible D gene is TRBD1 (5 bases). The CDR3 sequence is 16 residues long. V lost 1 base, J lost 1 base, and 12 bases lay in between. Germline V lookup: CDR1 MNHEY, CDR2 SMNVEV (reference sequence).

The rearrangement links TRBV9 to TRBJ2-1; 9 nucleotides line up with TRBD1. This CDR3 is 15 amino acids long. Per the germline V gene, CDR1 is SGDLS and CDR2 is YYNGEE. Trimming at V came to 1 base and at J to 5 bases, leaving 4 bases not matched to a gene. The CDR3 spells CASSVMGQGNNEQFF. CDR3 DNA sequence: TGTGCCAGCAGCGTAATGGGACAGGGAAACAATGAGCAGTTCTTC.

This rearrangement joins TRBV11-2 to TRBJ1-6, with D perhaps TRBD1 (5 bases). Per the germline V gene, CDR1 is SGHAT and CDR2 is FQNNGV. Trimming stripped 2 bases from V and 7 bases from J, with 12 bases between. CDR3 length equals 15 residues. CDR3 sequence: CASSLTTVKNSPLHF. In DNA form, the CDR3 reads TGTGCCAGCAGCTTAACGACAGTGAAGAATTCACCCCTCCACTTT.

The CDR3 DNA follows: TGTGCCAGCAGCAGGACAGGGCGCAATTCACCCCTCCACTTT. Protein: CASSRTGRNSPLHF. The chain uses TRBV7-8 and TRBJ1-6, with 8 bases that match TRBD1. This CDR3 is built from 14 residues. V trimming: 5 bases; J trimming: 7 bases; junction bases outside the gene matches: 4. Per germline, CDR1 SGHVS and CDR2 FQNEAQ.